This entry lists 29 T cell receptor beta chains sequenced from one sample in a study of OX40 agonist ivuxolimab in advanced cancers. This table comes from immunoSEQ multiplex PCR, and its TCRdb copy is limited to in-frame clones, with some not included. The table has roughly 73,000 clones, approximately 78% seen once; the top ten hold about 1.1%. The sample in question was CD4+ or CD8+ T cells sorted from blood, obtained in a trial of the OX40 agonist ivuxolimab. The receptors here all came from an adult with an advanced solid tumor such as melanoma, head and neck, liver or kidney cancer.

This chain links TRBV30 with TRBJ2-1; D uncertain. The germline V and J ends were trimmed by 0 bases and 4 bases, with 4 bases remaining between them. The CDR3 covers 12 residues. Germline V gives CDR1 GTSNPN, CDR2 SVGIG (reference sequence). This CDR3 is CAWSVPYNEQFF. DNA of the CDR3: TGTGCCTGGAGTGTCCCATACAATGAGCAGTTCTTC.

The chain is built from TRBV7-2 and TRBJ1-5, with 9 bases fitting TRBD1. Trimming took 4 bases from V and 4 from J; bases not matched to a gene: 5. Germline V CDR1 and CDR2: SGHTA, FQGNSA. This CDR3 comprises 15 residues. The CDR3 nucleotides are TGTGCCAGCAGCTCTCCGGGACAGGGAAATCAGCCCCAGCATTTT. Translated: CASSSPGQGNQPQHF. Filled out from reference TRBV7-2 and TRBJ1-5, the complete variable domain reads GAGVSQSPSNKVTEKGKDVELRCDPISGHTALYWYRQSLGQGLEFLIYFQGNSAPDKSGLPSDRFSAERTGGSVSTLTIQRTQQEDSAVYLCASSSPGQGNQPQHFGDGTRLSIL.

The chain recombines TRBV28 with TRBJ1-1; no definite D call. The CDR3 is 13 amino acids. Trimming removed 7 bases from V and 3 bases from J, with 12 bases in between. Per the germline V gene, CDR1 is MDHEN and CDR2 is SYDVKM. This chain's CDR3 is CASTGLGDTEAFF. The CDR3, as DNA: TGTGCCAGCACGGGCCTTGGGGACACTGAAGCTTTCTTT.

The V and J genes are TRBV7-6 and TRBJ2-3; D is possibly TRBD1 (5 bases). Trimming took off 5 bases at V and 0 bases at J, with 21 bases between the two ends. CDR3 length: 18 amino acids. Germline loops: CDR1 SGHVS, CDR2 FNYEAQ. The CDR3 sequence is CASSPRAGRGASTDTQYF. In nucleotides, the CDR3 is TGTGCCAGCAGCCCCAGGGCCGGTCGTGGGGCCAGCACAGATACGCAGTATTTT. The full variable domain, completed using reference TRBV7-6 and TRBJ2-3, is GAGVSQSPRYKVTKRGQDVALRCDPISGHVSLYWYRQALGQGPEFLTYFNYEAQQDKSGLPNDRFSAERPEGSISTLTIQRTEQRDSAMYRCASSPRAGRGASTDTQYFGPGTRLTVL.

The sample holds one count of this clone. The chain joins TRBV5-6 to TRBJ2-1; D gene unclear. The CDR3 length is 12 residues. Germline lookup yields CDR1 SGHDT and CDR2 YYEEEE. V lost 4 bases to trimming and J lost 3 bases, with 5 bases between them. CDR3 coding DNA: TGTGCCAGCAGCACACACTACAATGAGCAGTTCTTC. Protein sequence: CASSTHYNEQFF. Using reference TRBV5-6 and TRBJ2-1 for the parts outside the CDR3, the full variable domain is DAGVTQSPTHLIKTRGQQVTLRCSPKSGHDTVSWYQQALGQGPQFIFQYYEEEERQRGNFPDRFSGHQFPNYSSELNVNALLLGDSALYLCASSTHYNEQFFGPGTRLTVL.

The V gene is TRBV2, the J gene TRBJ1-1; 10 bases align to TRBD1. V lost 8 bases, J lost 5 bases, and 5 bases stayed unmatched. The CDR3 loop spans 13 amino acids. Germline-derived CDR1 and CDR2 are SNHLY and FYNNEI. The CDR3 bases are TGTGCCAGCCAAGGACAGGGGGTGACTGAAGCTTTCTTT. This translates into CASQGQGVTEAFF.

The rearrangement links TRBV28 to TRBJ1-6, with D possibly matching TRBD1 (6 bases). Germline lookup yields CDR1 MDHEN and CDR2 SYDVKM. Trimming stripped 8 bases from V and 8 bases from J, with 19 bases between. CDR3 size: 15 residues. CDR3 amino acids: CASGEYPGQDSPLHF. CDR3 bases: TGTGCCAGCGGAGAATATCCGGGACAAGATTCACCCCTCCACTTT.

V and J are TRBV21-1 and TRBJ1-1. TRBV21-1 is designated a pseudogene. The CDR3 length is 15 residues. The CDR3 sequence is CASSNRRDVQVEAFF. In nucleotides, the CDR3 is TGTGCCAGCAGCAACCGCCGGGACGTCCAGGTTGAAGCTTTCTTT.

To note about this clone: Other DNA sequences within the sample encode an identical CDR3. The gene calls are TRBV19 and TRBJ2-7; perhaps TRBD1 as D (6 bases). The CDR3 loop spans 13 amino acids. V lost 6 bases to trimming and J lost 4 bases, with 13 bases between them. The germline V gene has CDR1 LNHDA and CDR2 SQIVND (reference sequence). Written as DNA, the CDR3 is TGTGCCAGTAGCATTACAGGGTCATACGAGCAGTACTTC. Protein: CASSITGSYEQYF.

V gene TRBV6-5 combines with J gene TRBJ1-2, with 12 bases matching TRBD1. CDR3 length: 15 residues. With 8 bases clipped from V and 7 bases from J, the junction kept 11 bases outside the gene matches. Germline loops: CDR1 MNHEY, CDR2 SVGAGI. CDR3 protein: CASGPGQGARPGYTF. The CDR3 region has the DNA TGTGCCAGCGGACCGGGACAGGGGGCGCGGCCTGGCTACACCTTC.

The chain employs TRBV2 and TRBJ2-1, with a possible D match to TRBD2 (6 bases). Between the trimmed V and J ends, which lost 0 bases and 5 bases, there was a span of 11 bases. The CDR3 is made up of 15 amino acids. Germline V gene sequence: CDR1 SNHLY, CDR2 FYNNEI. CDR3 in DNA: TGTGCCAGCAGTGAAGCGAGACTAGTAAACAATGAGCAGTTCTTC. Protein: CASSEARLVNNEQFF.

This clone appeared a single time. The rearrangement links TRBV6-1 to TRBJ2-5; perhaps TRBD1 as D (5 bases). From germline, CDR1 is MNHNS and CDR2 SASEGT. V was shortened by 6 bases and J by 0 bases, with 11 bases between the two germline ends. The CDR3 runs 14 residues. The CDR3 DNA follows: TGTGCCAGCAGCCACCCGACAGACCAAGAGACCCAGTACTTC. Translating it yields CASSHPTDQETQYF.

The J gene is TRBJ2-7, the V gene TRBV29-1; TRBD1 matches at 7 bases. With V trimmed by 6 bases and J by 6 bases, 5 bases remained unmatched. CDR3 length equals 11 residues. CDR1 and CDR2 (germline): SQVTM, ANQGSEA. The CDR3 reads CSVSTGSEQYF. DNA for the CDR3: TGCAGCGTCTCGACAGGGAGCGAGCAGTACTTC.

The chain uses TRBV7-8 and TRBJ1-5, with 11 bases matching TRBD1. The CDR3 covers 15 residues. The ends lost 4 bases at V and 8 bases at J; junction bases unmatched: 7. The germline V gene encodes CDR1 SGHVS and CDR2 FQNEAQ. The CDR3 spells CASSSIPGQGEPQHF. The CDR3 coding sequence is TGTGCCAGCAGCTCTATCCCGGGACAGGGGGAGCCCCAGCATTTT.

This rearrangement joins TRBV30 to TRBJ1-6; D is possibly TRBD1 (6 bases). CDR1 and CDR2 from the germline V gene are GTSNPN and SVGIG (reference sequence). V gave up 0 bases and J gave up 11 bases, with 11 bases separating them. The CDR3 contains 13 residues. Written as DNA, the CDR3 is TGTGCCTGGAGTGTTAAGGGGGGCCCACCCCTCCACTTT. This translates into CAWSVKGGPPLHF.

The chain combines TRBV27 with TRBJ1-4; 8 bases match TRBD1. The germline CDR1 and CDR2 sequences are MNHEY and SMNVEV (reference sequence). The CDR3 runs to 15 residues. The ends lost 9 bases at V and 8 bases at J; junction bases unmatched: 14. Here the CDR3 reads CASTHDGQGREKLFF. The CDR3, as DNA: TGTGCCAGTACTCATGACGGACAGGGACGCGAAAAACTGTTTTTT.

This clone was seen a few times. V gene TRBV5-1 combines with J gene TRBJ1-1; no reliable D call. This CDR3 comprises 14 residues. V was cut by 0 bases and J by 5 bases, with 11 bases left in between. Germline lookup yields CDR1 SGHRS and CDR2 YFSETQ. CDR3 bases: TGCGCCAGCAGCTTGGCGGGTGGTGAGACTGAAGCTTTCTTT. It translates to CASSLAGGETEAFF.

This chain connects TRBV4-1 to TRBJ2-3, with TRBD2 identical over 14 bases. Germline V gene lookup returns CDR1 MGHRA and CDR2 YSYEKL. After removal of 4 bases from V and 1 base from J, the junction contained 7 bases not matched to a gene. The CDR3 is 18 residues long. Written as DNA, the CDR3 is TGCGCCAGCAGCCCCCAGACTAGCGGGGGGGCCGGCACAGATACGCAGTATTTT. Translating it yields CASSPQTSGGAGTDTQYF.

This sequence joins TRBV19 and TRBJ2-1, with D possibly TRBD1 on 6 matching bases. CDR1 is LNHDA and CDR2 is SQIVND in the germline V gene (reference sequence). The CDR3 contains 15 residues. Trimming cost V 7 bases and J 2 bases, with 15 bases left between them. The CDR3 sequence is CASTVDRSAYNEQFF. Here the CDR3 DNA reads TGTGCCAGTACCGTCGACAGGAGTGCCTACAATGAGCAGTTCTTC. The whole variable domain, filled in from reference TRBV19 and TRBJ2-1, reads DGGITQSPKYLFRKEGQNVTLSCEQNLNHDAMYWYRQDPGQGLRLIYYSQIVNDFQKGDIAEGYSVSREKKESFPLTVTSAQKNPTAFYLCASTVDRSAYNEQFFGPGTRLTVL.

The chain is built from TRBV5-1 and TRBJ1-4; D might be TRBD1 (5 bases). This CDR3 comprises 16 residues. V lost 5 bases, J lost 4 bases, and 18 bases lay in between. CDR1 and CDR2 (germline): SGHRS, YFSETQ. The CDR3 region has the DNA TGCGCCAGCAGGGGGCAGAGGGGACGCCTTAATGAAAAACTGTTTTTT. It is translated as CASRGQRGRLNEKLFF.

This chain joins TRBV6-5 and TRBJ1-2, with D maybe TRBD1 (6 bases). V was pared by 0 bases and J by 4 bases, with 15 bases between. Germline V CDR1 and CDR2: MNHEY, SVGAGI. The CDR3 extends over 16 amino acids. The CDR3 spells CASSYSGATLAYGYTF. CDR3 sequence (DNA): TGTGCCAGCAGTTACTCGGGGGCGACCCTCGCCTATGGCTACACCTTC.

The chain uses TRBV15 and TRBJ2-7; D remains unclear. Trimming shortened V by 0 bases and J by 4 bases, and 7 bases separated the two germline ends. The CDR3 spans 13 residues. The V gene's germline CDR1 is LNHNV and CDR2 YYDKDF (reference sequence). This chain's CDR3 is CATSRDIQYEQYF. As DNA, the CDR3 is TGTGCCACCAGCAGAGATATCCAGTACGAGCAGTACTTC.

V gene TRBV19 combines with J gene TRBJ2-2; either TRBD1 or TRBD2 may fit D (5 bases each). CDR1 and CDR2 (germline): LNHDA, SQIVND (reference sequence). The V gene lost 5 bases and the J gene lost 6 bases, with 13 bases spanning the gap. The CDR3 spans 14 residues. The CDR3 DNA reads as TGTGCCAGTAGTCCAGGGACGGTTCCCGGGGAGCTGTTTTTT. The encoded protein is CASSPGTVPGELFF.

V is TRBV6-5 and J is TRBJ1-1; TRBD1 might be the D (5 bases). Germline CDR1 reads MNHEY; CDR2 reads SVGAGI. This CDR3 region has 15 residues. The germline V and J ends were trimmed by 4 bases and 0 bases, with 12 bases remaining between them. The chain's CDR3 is CASSSNRKVNTEAFF. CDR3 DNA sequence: TGTGCCAGCAGTTCAAACAGGAAGGTGAACACTGAAGCTTTCTTT.

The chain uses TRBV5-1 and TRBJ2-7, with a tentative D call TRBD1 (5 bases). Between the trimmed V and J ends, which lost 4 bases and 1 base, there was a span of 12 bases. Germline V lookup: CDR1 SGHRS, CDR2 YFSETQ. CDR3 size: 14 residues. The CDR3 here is CASSPTRTSYEQYF. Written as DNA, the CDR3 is TGCGCCAGCAGCCCAACAAGGACATCCTACGAGCAGTACTTC.

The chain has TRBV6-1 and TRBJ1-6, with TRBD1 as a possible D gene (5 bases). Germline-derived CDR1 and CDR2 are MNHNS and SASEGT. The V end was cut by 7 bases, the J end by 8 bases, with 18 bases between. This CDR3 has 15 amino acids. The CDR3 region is CASIGTLSNYSPLHF. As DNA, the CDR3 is TGTGCCAGCATTGGGACGCTCTCTAACTATTCACCCCTCCACTTT.

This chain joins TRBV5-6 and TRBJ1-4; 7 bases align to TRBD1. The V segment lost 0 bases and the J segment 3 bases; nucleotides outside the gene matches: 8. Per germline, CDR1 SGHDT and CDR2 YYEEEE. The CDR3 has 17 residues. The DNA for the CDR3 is TGTGCCAGCAGCTTGGTAGGGGGCGCCGAGGCTAATGAAAAACTGTTTTTT. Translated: CASSLVGGAEANEKLFF.

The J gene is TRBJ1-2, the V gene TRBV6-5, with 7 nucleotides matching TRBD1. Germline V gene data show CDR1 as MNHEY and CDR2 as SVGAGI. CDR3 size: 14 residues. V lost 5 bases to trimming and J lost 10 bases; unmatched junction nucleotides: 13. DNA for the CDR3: TGTGCCAGCAGTCTCGAGACAGGGTCATCCTACTACACCTTC. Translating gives CASSLETGSSYYTF.

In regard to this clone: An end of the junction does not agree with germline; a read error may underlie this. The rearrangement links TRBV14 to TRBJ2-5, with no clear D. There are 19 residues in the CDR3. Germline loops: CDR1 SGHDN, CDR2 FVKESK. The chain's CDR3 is CASSQVPLLAEKLQGTQYF. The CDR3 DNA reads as TGTGCCAGCAGCCAAGTCCCATTGTTGGCAGAAAAACTCCAAGGGACCCAGTACTTC.